Following are 4 T cell receptor beta chains from one sample sequenced in a study of T-cell reconstitution after alpha-beta-depleted transplantation in children. As it was prepared, the TCRbeta library received unique molecular identifiers. TCRdb itself ran the PCR reads through MiXCR, one entry per CDR3 protein. This repertoire shows 200,000 or so distinct CDR3 sequences, about 6% found once; its top ten account for roughly 4.5%. The starting material was PBMCs, obtained before TCRalphabeta/CD19-depleted stem cell transplant. These receptors originate from a girl under three years old with combined immunodeficiency, due to receive a stem cell transplant.

This clonotype was seen ten or more times. This chain uses TRBV9 with TRBJ2-7, with unresolved D. The V gene lost 3 bases and the J gene lost 0 bases, with 10 bases spanning the gap. Germline V gene sequence: CDR1 SGDLS, CDR2 YYNGEE. This CDR3 is 14 amino acids long. CDR3 sequence: CASSAQLSSYEQYF. The CDR3 DNA reads TGTGCCAGCAGCGCGCAATTAAGCTCCTACGAGCAGTACTTC.

This clonotype was counted at least ten times. This sequence joins TRBV28 and TRBJ2-7; tentatively, D is TRBD1 (6 bases). CDR1 is MDHEN and CDR2 is SYDVKM in the germline V gene. The V gene lost 7 bases and the J gene lost 2 bases, with 9 bases spanning the gap. The CDR3 runs 12 residues. This CDR3 is CASIGGTYEQYF. The CDR3, as DNA: TGTGCCAGCATTGGGGGCACCTACGAGCAGTACTTC.

The sample holds many counts of this clonotype. The V and J genes are TRBV4-3 and TRBJ1-5; no definite D call. CDR3 size: 14 residues. CDR1 is LGHNA, CDR2 YSLEER, per germline. Trimming took 0 bases from V and 9 from J, leaving 12 bases between them. The CDR3 DNA follows: TGCGCCAGCAGCCAAGACGGGAGCTCTAGGCCCCAGCATTTT. This translates into CASSQDGSSRPQHF.

This clonotype was detected ten times or more. V and J are TRBV28 and TRBJ2-7, with TRBD2 as a possible D gene (5 bases). CDR1 MDHEN and CDR2 SYDVKM come from the germline V gene. V was trimmed by 6 bases and J by 0 bases, leaving 12 bases between them. This CDR3 has 14 residues. The CDR3 region has the DNA TGTGCCAGCAGAACCATGAGGGACTCCTACGAGCAGTACTTC. Translated, it gives CASRTMRDSYEQYF.